The 8 T cell receptor beta chains presented below share a single source sample, sequenced in a study of identical twins. MiXCR, applied by TCRdb to the 5' RACE reads, yields one record per CDR3 protein. The table records some 500,000 distinct CDR3 sequences, 9.6% of them present only once. These data were likewise used in another study, on yellow fever vaccine responses in identical twins.

Sequenced input: PBMCs. These receptor sequences come from a woman in her late teens or twenties in good health.

This clonotype appeared a few times. The chain links TRBV5-1 to TRBJ2-7; 7 bases are a match to TRBD2. V shed 0 bases and J 2 bases; nucleotides not matched to a gene: 17. Germline values: CDR1 SGHRS, CDR2 YFSETQ. This CDR3 has 19 residues. The DNA of the CDR3 is TGCGCCAGCAGCTTGGGCCCCGCTACTAGCGCACGACGCCCCTACGAGCAGTACTTC. This sequence encodes CASSLGPATSARRPYEQYF.

This clonotype was counted ten times or more. This chain uses TRBV20-1 with TRBJ1-6; no clear D. The CDR3 covers 12 residues. Germline CDR1 is DFQATT and CDR2 is SNEGSKA (reference sequence). CDR3 nucleotide sequence: TGCAGCCACAACCTTTTTAATTCACCCCTCCACTTT. Translating gives CSHNLFNSPLHF.

V usage is TRBV19 and J usage is TRBJ2-2; D ambiguous. The CDR3 runs 17 residues. Trimming took 2 bases from V and 0 from J, leaving 13 bases between them. Germline CDR1 and CDR2: LNHDA and SQIVND (reference sequence). CDR3 sequence: CASSISAPPANTGELFF. DNA for the CDR3: TGTGCCAGTAGTATATCGGCACCCCCTGCGAACACCGGGGAGCTGTTTTTT.

A few counts support this clonotype. The chain employs TRBV3-1 and TRBJ2-1; no clear D gene. The V gene's germline CDR1 is LGHDT and CDR2 YNNKEL (reference sequence). V lost 6 bases and J lost 3, with 15 bases in between. The CDR3 covers 15 residues. The CDR3, as DNA: TGTGCCAGCAGGACTCCTGCCTCGGTCTACAATGAGCAGTTCTTC. Its translation is CASRTPASVYNEQFF.

This clonotype was seen many times. This chain links TRBV12-3 or TRBV12-4 with TRBJ1-2; D remains unclear. V lost 1 base, J lost 8 bases, and 8 bases lay in between. The CDR3 spans 12 residues. In DNA form, the CDR3 reads TGTGCCAGCAGTTTAGGAGGGCGCGGCTACACCTTC. Protein product: CASSLGGRGYTF.

In regard to this clonotype: Since a much larger clone is just one base distant, this may be a read error. The chain employs TRBV3-1 and TRBJ2-5; D remains ambiguous. In germline, CDR1 is LGHDT, CDR2 YNNKEL (reference sequence). The CDR3 is made up of 15 amino acids. DNA for the CDR3: TGTGCCAGCGGCCAAGAACTTTCTAGGGAAGAGACCCAGTACTTC. Translation: CASGQELSREETQYF.

This chain connects TRBV2 to TRBJ1-5; 8 positions match TRBD1. Germline CDR1 SNHLY, CDR2 FYNNEI. The CDR3 loop spans 13 amino acids. The junction had 6 bases not matched to a gene; V was cut back by 9 bases and J by 5 bases. CDR3 bases: TGTGCCAGGGGGACAGGTACCGATCAGCCCCAGCATTTT. Residues: CARGTGTDQPQHF.

This clonotype has ten or more counts. The chain carries TRBV9 and TRBJ1-6; 10 nucleotides match TRBD1. The trim removed 4 bases at V and 8 bases at J, leaving 6 bases unmatched. Germline V gene sequence: CDR1 SGDLS, CDR2 YYNGEE. This CDR3 region has 15 residues. The CDR3 region has the DNA TGTGCCAGCAGCTCGAGAGGGACAGGGGATTCACCCCTCCACTTT. Its protein is CASSSRGTGDSPLHF.